The clone carrying this T cell receptor (beta chain) occurred a few times. The data were taken from a study of early T cells in non-severe SARS-CoV-2 infection. Individual cDNA molecules received unique molecular identifiers during library preparation. Via MiXCR, TCRdb re-called the 5' RACE reads, giving one row per CDR3 protein. This sample carries fewer than 75,000 distinct CDR3 sequences, around 19% of them seen once, and the ten largest clones take roughly 9%. Germline V gene sequence: CDR1 MNHNS, CDR2 SASEGT. The CDR3 is 14 residues long. Trimming took 0 bases from V and 1 from J, leaving 7 bases between them.

The clonotype originates from an adult who was a healthcare worker with PCR-confirmed SARS-CoV-2 infection or an uninfected control (not recorded which). The sequencing here drew on whole blood, taken at baseline. This chain uses TRBV6-1 with TRBJ2-7; D is possibly TRBD1 or TRBD2 (5 bases each). CDR3 DNA sequence: TGTGCCAGCAGTGAAGCGGGGGATTCCTACGAGCAGTACTTC. Translating gives CASSEAGDSYEQYF.